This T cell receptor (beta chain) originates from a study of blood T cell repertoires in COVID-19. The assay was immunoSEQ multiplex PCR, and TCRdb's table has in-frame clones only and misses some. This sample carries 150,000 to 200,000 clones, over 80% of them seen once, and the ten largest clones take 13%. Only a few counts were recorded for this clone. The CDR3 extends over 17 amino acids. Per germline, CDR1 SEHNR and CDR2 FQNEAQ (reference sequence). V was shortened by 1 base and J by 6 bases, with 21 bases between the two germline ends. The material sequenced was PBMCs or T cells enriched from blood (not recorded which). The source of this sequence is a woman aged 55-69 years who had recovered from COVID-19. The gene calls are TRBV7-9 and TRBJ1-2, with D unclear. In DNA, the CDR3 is TGTGCCAGCAGCTTAGATCGCGGGCTCCAATTCTGGGATGGCTACACCTTC. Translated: CASSLDRGLQFWDGYTF.